This TCR beta chain is from a study of blood T cell repertoires in COVID-19. As originally analysed: How many nucleated cells were present was estimated from reference gene primer amplification. TCRdb keeps only in-frame clones here, not all; method: immunoSEQ multiplex PCR. From that table come the V and J calls and clone size; the DNA was used to work out D and trimming. The sample consists of 100,000 to 120,000 clones, approximately 90% of them appearing once. The V gene end was trimmed by 7 bases and the J gene end by 0 bases; junction bases not matched to a gene: 1. Germline CDR1 reads SQVTM; CDR2 reads ANQGSEA. The CDR3 runs to 12 residues.

The chain couples TRBV29-1 to TRBJ1-1; 8 bases match TRBD1. The sample consisted of peripheral blood. The sequence was collected from a woman in her forties or fifties with acute or convalescent COVID-19. The CDR3 is CSGTGLNTEAFF. CDR3 sequence (DNA): TGCAGCGGGACAGGGTTGAACACTGAAGCTTTCTTT. The full variable domain, its missing parts supplied by reference TRBV29-1 and TRBJ1-1, is SAVISQKPSRDICQRGTSLTIQCQVDSQVTMMFWYRQQPGQSLTLIATANQGSEATYESGFVIDKFPISRPNLTFSTLTVSNMSPEDSSIYLCSGTGLNTEAFFGQGTRLTVV.